A single sample gave rise to the 16 T cell receptor beta chains below, sequenced in a study of Graves' ophthalmopathy and Graves' hyperthyroidism. Using RNA transcripts, the TCR beta CDR3 regions were amplified. The first-round RT-PCR employed HTBI primers together with the Qiagen OneStep RT-PCR kit. A multiplex PCR was then performed as the second round. Each CDR3 protein gets one entry after TCRdb re-called the multiplex PCR reads with MiXCR. The sample includes fewer than 350,000 distinct CDR3 sequences, 17% of them seen just once. The sequenced sample was peripheral blood. These receptors were obtained from an adult man with Graves' ophthalmopathy.

This clonotype was seen many times. The rearrangement links TRBV30 to TRBJ1-1, with 7 bases lining up with TRBD1. Germline-derived CDR1 and CDR2 are GTSNPN and SVGIG (reference sequence). V gave up 3 bases and J gave up 3 bases; unmatched junction bases: 7. The CDR3 spans 14 residues. CDR3 nucleotides: TGTGCCTGGAGCGTTGACAGGGCCTACACTGAAGCTTTCTTT. Translating it yields CAWSVDRAYTEAFF.

The table lists this clonotype with many counts. The chain links TRBV5-1 to TRBJ1-6; D gene uncertain. CDR3 length: 16 residues. Germline CDR1 and CDR2: SGHRS and YFSETQ. V shed 0 bases and J shed 3 bases, with 10 bases lying between them. CDR3 nucleotides: TGCGCCAGCAGCTTGGACAAGGGTAGCTATAATTCACCCCTCCACTTT. It specifies CASSLDKGSYNSPLHF.

The table lists this clonotype with a few counts. The chain joins TRBV9 to TRBJ2-2; D not resolved. Germline V gives CDR1 SGDLS, CDR2 YYNGEE. This CDR3 has 17 residues. V was cut by 4 bases and J by 6 bases, with 22 bases left in between. For the CDR3, the DNA is TGTGCCAGCAGCCTGACTTACGGACCCAAACCCCCCGGGGAGCTGTTTTTT. Translated: CASSLTYGPKPPGELFF.

The chain uses TRBV30 and TRBJ2-5; TRBD1 is a possible D gene (8 bases). The V end lost 1 base, the J end lost 5 bases, and 14 bases lay between the germline ends. CDR3 size: 14 residues. The germline V gene encodes CDR1 GTSNPN and CDR2 SVGIG (reference sequence). The DNA of the CDR3 is TGTGCCTGGAGTGGGACAGGGAGGGGGGAGACCCAGTACTTC. Amino acid sequence: CAWSGTGRGETQYF.

This chain connects TRBV5-1 to TRBJ1-2; D gene uncertain. This CDR3 contains 14 residues. Germline V gives CDR1 SGHRS, CDR2 YFSETQ. V dropped 1 base and J dropped 10 bases, with 17 bases sitting between them. The CDR3 loop is CASSLKPDSRDYTF. CDR3 coding DNA: TGCGCCAGCAGCTTGAAGCCTGACTCGCGCGACTACACCTTC.

A note on this clonotype: At one end the junction does not follow the germline gene, possibly because of a read error. This chain uses TRBV20-1 with TRBJ2-5; 10 positions agree with TRBD1. CDR3 length: 13 amino acids. From germline, CDR1 is DFQATT and CDR2 SNEGSKA (reference sequence). The CDR3 loop reads CSARGTGGEIFLF. The CDR3 nucleotides read TGCAGTGCTAGAGGGACAGGGGGAGAGATTTTTTTGTTC.

This clonotype was observed many times. The CDR3 reads CSAIAPTAGQLSSYEQYF. CDR3 DNA sequence: TGCAGTGCGATAGCACCTACAGCGGGGCAGCTTTCCTCCTACGAGCAGTACTTC. The gene calls are TRBV20-1 and TRBJ2-7; TRBD2 aligns across 7 bases. The ends lost 6 bases at V and 0 bases at J; junction bases unmatched: 20. The length of the CDR3 is 18 residues. Germline V gene data show CDR1 as DFQATT and CDR2 as SNEGSKA (reference sequence).

At least ten counts were recorded for this clonotype. The chain recombines TRBV12-3 or TRBV12-4 with TRBJ1-2; D remains unclear. The CDR3 loop spans 15 amino acids. The V and J ends lost 1 base and 7 bases respectively, with 16 bases between them. In nucleotides, the CDR3 is TGTGCCAGCAGTTTAGAACTGTTTCCTACCTTTGGCTACACCTTC. Its protein is CASSLELFPTFGYTF.

V is TRBV6-1 and J is TRBJ2-7; a weak D match, TRBD2 (6 bases). The V end was cut by 5 bases, the J end by 2 bases, with 16 bases between. The CDR3 is 15 amino acids. Germline V gene data show CDR1 as MNHNS and CDR2 as SASEGT. The CDR3 bases are TGTGCCAGCAGTCAGGCAGCGGGTAAAACCTACGAGCAGTACTTC. Translating it yields CASSQAAGKTYEQYF.

This clonotype has ten or more counts. The chain combines TRBV5-1 with TRBJ2-5; 7 bases agree with TRBD2. The ends lost 4 bases at V and 1 base at J; junction bases unmatched: 4. CDR3 size: 14 residues. Germline CDR1 is SGHRS and CDR2 is YFSETQ. CDR3 bases: TGCGCCAGCAGCCCCGGGACTACCCAAGAGACCCAGTACTTC. Amino acids: CASSPGTTQETQYF. The variable domain in full, completed from reference TRBV5-1 and TRBJ2-5, reads KAGVTQTPRYLIKTRGQQVTLSCSPISGHRSVSWYQQTPGQGLQFLFEYFSETQRNKGNFPGRFSGRQFSNSRSEMNVSTLELGDSALYLCASSPGTTQETQYFGPGTRLLVL.

Many counts were recorded for this clonotype. The CDR3 reads CASSQDMIGTGTSWDYGYTF. The CDR3 coding sequence is TGTGCCAGCAGCCAAGATATGATAGGGACAGGGACTTCCTGGGACTATGGCTACACCTTC. The gene calls are TRBV4-2 and TRBJ1-2; 9 nucleotides match TRBD1. Trimming took 0 bases from V and 3 from J; bases not matched to a gene: 17. Per the germline V gene, CDR1 is LGHNA and CDR2 is YNFKEQ. This CDR3 comprises 20 residues.

This clonotype was found many times. V and J are TRBV20-1 and TRBJ1-1; D unclear. Germline CDR1 DFQATT, CDR2 SNEGSKA (reference sequence). CDR3 length equals 12 residues. CDR3 nucleotides: TGCAAGGGTCTGGGAATGAACACTGAAGCTTTCTTT. As protein: CKGLGMNTEAFF.

This clonotype came up many times. The chain is built from TRBV5-1 and TRBJ1-2; D uncertain. The V gene's germline CDR1 is SGHRS and CDR2 YFSETQ. V was cut by 0 bases and J by 0 bases, with 9 bases left in between. The CDR3 is made up of 15 amino acids. The CDR3 loop is CASSLGVNSNYGYTF. For the CDR3, the DNA is TGCGCCAGCAGCTTGGGTGTCAACTCTAACTATGGCTACACCTTC.

The chain recombines TRBV12-3 or TRBV12-4 with TRBJ2-7, with 10 bases matching TRBD1. The CDR3 loop spans 15 amino acids. The junction had 10 bases not matched to a gene; V was cut back by 6 bases and J by 5 bases. CDR3 sequence reads: CASRTLGQGYNEQYF. The DNA of the CDR3 is TGTGCCAGCAGGACGTTGGGACAGGGGTACAACGAGCAGTACTTC.

This clonotype was detected ten times or more. V usage is TRBV11-1 and J usage is TRBJ2-1; 10 bases align to TRBD2. This CDR3 has 15 amino acids. Germline V CDR1 and CDR2: SGHAT, FQDESV (reference sequence). V lost 4 bases and J lost 5; bases outside the gene matches: 5. The CDR3 nucleotides are TGTGCCAGCAGCTCCTGGACTAGCGGAAACAATGAGCAGTTCTTC. Encoded protein: CASSSWTSGNNEQFF.

The CDR3 bases are TGTGCCAGCAGCGGCACACAGCGCACCTCTGGCTACACCTTC. This codes for CASSGTQRTSGYTF. The chain links TRBV6-1 to TRBJ1-2, with no clear D. The germline V gene encodes CDR1 MNHNS and CDR2 SASEGT. This CDR3 spans 14 amino acids. The V and J ends lost 6 bases and 7 bases respectively, with 18 bases between them.